What follows are 27 T cell receptor beta chains derived from one specimen sequenced in a study of regulatory T cells in long-lasting Graves disease. The time point denotes: newly diagnosed GD, antithyroid drugs for less than 3 months. From PBMCs, RNA was extracted and then used to make the TCR library. According to the study, TCR beta libraries were built with iRepertoire HTBI primers and CDR3-region Arm-PCR. TCRdb called the multiplex PCR reads again in MiXCR, with one record for every CDR3 protein. The sample holds around 450,000 distinct CDR3 sequences, around 16% seen once. This sample also belongs to another study, concerning T cells in Graves' hyperthyroidism and ophthalmopathy.

Sequencing was performed on peripheral blood mononuclear cells (PBMCs), taken at new diagnosis, from a patient treated with antithyroid drugs. The receptors were sampled from a woman in her thirties or forties with Graves disease.

This clonotype occurred many times. This chain uses TRBV12-5 with TRBJ2-3; 10 bases fit TRBD2. The CDR3 covers 17 residues. The ends lost 0 bases at V and 4 bases at J; junction bases unmatched: 7. Looked up from germline, CDR1 is LGHNT and CDR2 is FRNRAP. The CDR3 nucleotides are TGTGCTAGTGGTTTGGTAGTGGCTAGCGGGAGATCAGATACGCAGTATTTT. This sequence encodes CASGLVVASGRSDTQYF.

This clonotype appeared a few times. The V call is TRBV28, the J call TRBJ2-1, with no clear D. CDR3 length equals 14 residues. Trimming stripped 6 bases from V and 0 bases from J, with 9 bases between. Germline CDR1 is MDHEN and CDR2 is SYDVKM. The CDR3 DNA follows: TGTGCCAGCAGGTCAATGAGCTCCTACAATGAGCAGTTCTTC. Translating gives CASRSMSSYNEQFF.

This clonotype was recorded many times. This chain uses TRBV3-1 with TRBJ2-5; TRBD1 aligns across 7 bases. The germline gives CDR1 LGHDT, CDR2 YNNKEL (reference sequence). The CDR3 has 16 residues. Unmatched junction bases numbered 10, after V lost 5 bases and J lost 1 base. CDR3 in DNA: TGTGCCAGCAGCGGGCCGCGACAGGGAGTCCAAGAGACCCAGTACTTC. It yields the protein CASSGPRQGVQETQYF.

As to this clonotype: A read error is likely here: a far larger clone is one base away. V and J are TRBV28 and TRBJ1-1; a possible D gene is TRBD1 (5 bases). The CDR3 totals 15 residues. Per germline, CDR1 MDHEN and CDR2 SYDVKM. With 6 bases removed from V and 6 bases from J, the gap between germline ends came to 20 bases. The CDR3 reads CASSPSGAGYAEAFF. Written as DNA, the CDR3 is TGTGCCAGCAGCCCAAGCGGGGCTGGGTACGCTGAAGCTTTCTTT.

This clonotype appeared many times. This rearrangement joins TRBV24-1 to TRBJ1-2; the D gene is possibly TRBD1 (6 bases). The V end was cut by 4 bases, the J end by 8 bases, with 19 bases between. CDR3 size: 15 residues. Germline loops: CDR1 KGHDR, CDR2 SFDVKD. CDR3 nucleotides: TGTGCCACCAGTGACCATGCGGGGGCCGAGAGGGGCTACACCTTC. It translates to CATSDHAGAERGYTF.

This rearrangement joins TRBV20-1 to TRBJ2-3; 10 positions agree with TRBD2. This CDR3 comprises 17 residues. Per germline, CDR1 DFQATT and CDR2 SNEGSKA (reference sequence). Losses at the gene ends were 2 bases for V and 1 base for J; bases not matched to a gene: 9. CDR3 sequence reads: CSARSGSGRDGTDTQYF. CDR3 DNA: TGCAGTGCTAGATCGGGGAGCGGGAGGGACGGCACAGATACGCAGTATTTT.

Details on this clonotype: It differs at one base from a far larger clone, so likely a read error. The J gene is TRBJ2-3, the V gene TRBV2, with D uncertain. The J call is doubtful: the DNA matches TRBJ2-7 better. This CDR3 is 13 amino acids long. Germline V gene data show CDR1 as SNHLY and CDR2 as FYNNEI. CDR3 residues: CASSDPTYNEQYF. DNA for the CDR3: TGTGCCAGCAGTGACCCTACCTACAATGAGCAGTACTTC.

This rearrangement joins TRBV5-1 to TRBJ1-6, with no clear D. V shed 5 bases and J shed 5 bases, with 5 bases lying between them. CDR1 and CDR2 (germline): SGHRS, YFSETQ. The CDR3 extends over 12 amino acids. CDR3 sequence: CASRRDNSPLHF. The DNA of the CDR3 is TGCGCCAGCAGGCGTGATAATTCACCCCTCCACTTT.

At least ten counts were recorded for this clonotype. This sequence joins TRBV18 and TRBJ2-5; D is unresolved. V was trimmed by 2 bases and J by 0 bases, leaving 7 bases between them. CDR3 length: 14 residues. CDR1 KGHSH and CDR2 LQKENI come from the germline V gene. CDR3: CASSPDPYQETQYF. CDR3 nucleotide sequence: TGTGCCAGCTCACCAGATCCGTACCAAGAGACCCAGTACTTC.

Many counts were recorded for this clonotype. The V call is TRBV6-1, the J call TRBJ1-1; a possible D gene is TRBD1 (5 bases). V gave up 6 bases and J gave up 1 base, with 9 bases separating them. The CDR3 contains 13 residues. CDR1 and CDR2 (germline): MNHNS, SASEGT. CDR3 in DNA: TGTGCCAGCAGACAGGCCACGAACACTGAAGCTTTCTTT. Encoded protein: CASRQATNTEAFF.

This clonotype was recorded at least ten times. This chain uses TRBV27 with TRBJ2-7, with 9 bases fitting TRBD1. V trimming: 5 bases; J trimming: 1 base; junction bases outside the gene matches: 6. The CDR3 sequence is 15 residues long. Germline V gene lookup returns CDR1 MNHEY and CDR2 SMNVEV (reference sequence). The CDR3 DNA reads as TGTGCCAGCAGTGGACCGGGACAGGGATCCTACGAGCAGTACTTC. Its translation: CASSGPGQGSYEQYF.

This clonotype was detected many times. This chain joins TRBV6-5 and TRBJ1-1; the D is unclear. The CDR3 covers 15 residues. CDR1 is MNHEY and CDR2 is SVGAGI in the germline V gene. V shed 3 bases and J shed 1 base, with 12 bases lying between them. CDR3 residues: CASSYQPRGNTEAFF. The CDR3 DNA reads TGTGCCAGCAGTTATCAGCCTCGTGGGAACACTGAAGCTTTCTTT.

This clonotype has at least ten counts. The V call is TRBV15, the J call TRBJ1-3, with a tentative D call TRBD1 (6 bases). Germline CDR1 is LNHNV and CDR2 is YYDKDF (reference sequence). Trimming pared 0 bases from V and 2 bases from J, leaving 8 bases between. The CDR3 is made up of 15 amino acids. In DNA, the CDR3 is TGTGCCACCAGCAGAGATTCAGGGGCTGGAAACACCATATATTTT. Its protein is CATSRDSGAGNTIYF.

The sample holds a few counts of this clonotype. V and J are TRBV6-1 and TRBJ1-1; D is possibly TRBD1 (5 bases). The germline V gene encodes CDR1 MNHNS and CDR2 SASEGT. Trimming pared 6 bases from V and 4 bases from J, leaving 21 bases between. The CDR3 length is 16 residues. CDR3 sequence reads: CASRKGIAGGITEAFF. CDR3 DNA: TGTGCCAGCAGAAAGGGTATAGCTGGGGGGATCACTGAAGCTTTCTTT.

This clonotype was seen many times. The rearrangement links TRBV25-1 to TRBJ2-7; perhaps TRBD2 as D (5 bases). Looked up from germline, CDR1 is MGHDK and CDR2 is SYGVNS. Trimming took 1 base from V and 0 from J, leaving 13 bases between them. This CDR3 is 16 amino acids long. Here the CDR3 DNA reads TGTGCCAGCAGTGAATTCGGGCAGCGGACCTCCTACGAGCAGTACTTC. The encoded protein is CASSEFGQRTSYEQYF.

This clonotype was observed a handful of times. The DNA of the CDR3 is TGTGCCAGCAGCCGAGGCATACACGAGCAGTACTTC. Translation: CASSRGIHEQYF. The chain employs TRBV14 and TRBJ2-7, with unresolved D. The CDR3 contains 12 residues. The V and J ends lost 4 bases and 5 bases respectively, with 9 bases between them. Germline loops: CDR1 SGHDN, CDR2 FVKESK.

The table lists this clonotype with many counts. This chain joins TRBV7-9 and TRBJ2-7; no reliable D call. The CDR3 runs to 13 residues. Trimming took 5 bases from V and 3 from J, leaving 11 bases between them. CDR1 SEHNR and CDR2 FQNEAQ come from the germline V gene (reference sequence). CDR3 bases: TGTGCCAGCAGCACATGGACGGACTACGAGCAGTACTTC. It is translated as CASSTWTDYEQYF.

The chain combines TRBV12-5 with TRBJ2-7, with a weak D call TRBD1 (5 bases). The CDR3 totals 16 residues. The V gene's germline CDR1 is LGHNT and CDR2 FRNRAP. The V gene lost 3 bases and the J gene lost 6 bases, with 21 bases spanning the gap. The chain's CDR3 is CASGFEKGMVDGEQYF. CDR3 DNA sequence: TGTGCTAGTGGTTTCGAAAAGGGGATGGTCGATGGCGAGCAGTACTTC.

Ten or more counts support this clonotype. The chain employs TRBV11-2 and TRBJ2-4; tentative D call: TRBD2 (6 bases). Trimming cost V 4 bases and J 1 base, with 11 bases left between them. The CDR3 contains 15 residues. CDR1 SGHAT and CDR2 FQNNGV come from the germline V gene. The CDR3 bases are TGTGCCAGCAGCTCCTTCCGGGGGGCCAAAAACATTCAGTACTTC. This codes for CASSSFRGAKNIQYF.

Ten or more counts support this clonotype. This sequence joins TRBV10-3 and TRBJ1-1; tentatively, D is TRBD1 (6 bases). Germline V CDR1 and CDR2: ENHRY, SYGVKD. V was pared by 6 bases and J by 1 base, with 9 bases between. This CDR3 has 13 residues. The CDR3 DNA follows: TGTGCCATCAGCCTACAGGGGAACACTGAAGCTTTCTTT. Its protein product is CAISLQGNTEAFF.

This clonotype was picked up many times. The rearrangement uses TRBV11-3 and TRBJ2-1; a possible D gene is TRBD2 (6 bases). The CDR3 has 16 residues. Trimming left V 4 bases short and J 0 bases short, with 13 bases between. In germline, CDR1 is SGHNT, CDR2 YENEEA. As DNA, the CDR3 is TGTGCCAGCAGCTATACTCTGACTAGCTCCTACAATGAGCAGTTCTTC. This translates into CASSYTLTSSYNEQFF.

This clonotype occurred a few times. This sequence joins TRBV24-1 and TRBJ1-2; no clear D gene. The germline V gene encodes CDR1 KGHDR and CDR2 SFDVKD. CDR3 length equals 18 residues. V lost 4 bases to trimming and J lost 2 bases, with 22 bases between them. The CDR3 is CATSDPGSVGSENYGYTF. CDR3 nucleotide sequence: TGTGCCACCAGTGACCCCGGTTCGGTTGGATCAGAGAACTATGGCTACACCTTC.

The CDR3 region has the DNA TGTGCCAGCAGCTTCCAAACCCCTGACAGGGTCTCATACTACGAGCAGTACTTC. Protein: CASSFQTPDRVSYYEQYF. The chain joins TRBV7-2 to TRBJ2-7; 7 nucleotides line up with TRBD1. V shed 3 bases, J shed 3 bases, and the junction held 17 bases outside the gene matches. CDR1 and CDR2 from the germline V gene are SGHTA and FQGNSA. This CDR3 is built from 18 residues.

This clonotype was picked up a small number of times. The rearrangement links TRBV6-1 to TRBJ2-3, with D perhaps given as TRBD1 or TRBD2 (5 bases each). This CDR3 has 13 amino acids. Germline V gives CDR1 MNHNS, CDR2 SASEGT. With 8 bases removed from V and 3 bases from J, the gap between germline ends came to 12 bases. This CDR3 reads CASSRGATDTQYF. The CDR3 DNA sequence: TGTGCCAGCTCGAGGGGCGCGACAGATACGCAGTATTTT.

This clonotype was observed a few times. This chain joins TRBV11-2 and TRBJ2-1; D is undetermined. Germline V lookup: CDR1 SGHAT, CDR2 FQNNGV. V shed 4 bases and J shed 4 bases, with 20 bases lying between them. The CDR3 loop spans 17 amino acids. The CDR3 region is CASSSPDPPRHYNEQFF. The CDR3 nucleotides are TGTGCCAGCAGCTCCCCTGACCCCCCTAGGCATTACAATGAGCAGTTCTTC. The whole variable domain, filled in from reference TRBV11-2 and TRBJ2-1, reads EAGVAQSPRYKIIEKRQSVAFWCNPISGHATLYWYQQILGQGPKLLIQFQNNGVVDDSQLPKDRFSAERLKGVDSTLKIQPAKLEDSAVYLCASSSPDPPRHYNEQFFGPGTRLTVL.

The rearrangement joins TRBV4-1 to TRBJ2-5, with D unclear. The germline CDR1 and CDR2 sequences are MGHRA and YSYEKL. V was shortened by 6 bases and J by 2 bases, with 16 bases between the two germline ends. The CDR3 is 15 amino acids. The CDR3 coding sequence is TGCGCCAGCAGTCCAAACGCCACCTCTCAAGAGACCCAGTACTTC. It encodes CASSPNATSQETQYF.

The chain couples TRBV2 to TRBJ1-6, with 10 nucleotides matching TRBD1. This CDR3 contains 16 residues. V gave up 2 bases and J gave up 7 bases; unmatched junction bases: 5. Looked up from germline, CDR1 is SNHLY and CDR2 is FYNNEI. CDR3 region: CASSERSGQGNSPLHF. The CDR3 DNA reads as TGTGCCAGCAGTGAACGATCGGGACAGGGGAATTCACCCCTCCACTTT.